A single sample is the source of the 5 T cell receptor beta chains below, sequenced in a study of T cell responses to AZD1222 COVID-19 vaccine. Sequenced by immunoSEQ multiplex PCR; TCRdb stores in-frame clones only, minus some. The table has 150,000 or so clones, about nine tenths seen once. The sample was peripheral blood, taken on day 0 of AZD1222 vaccination. These receptors all come from an adult in good health.

The chain couples TRBV19 to TRBJ2-3; 7 bases line up with TRBD2. Germline CDR1 and CDR2: LNHDA and SQIVND (reference sequence). This CDR3 contains 16 residues. Trimming removed 5 bases from V and 0 bases from J; junction bases left unmatched: 8. Here the CDR3 reads CASSRGGESSTDTQYF. Written as DNA, the CDR3 is TGTGCCAGTAGTCGTGGGGGGGAATCTAGCACAGATACGCAGTATTTT. The full variable domain, with the rest looked up from reference TRBV19 and TRBJ2-3, is DGGITQSPKYLFRKEGQNVTLSCEQNLNHDAMYWYRQDPGQGLRLIYYSQIVNDFQKGDIAEGYSVSREKKESFPLTVTSAQKNPTAFYLCASSRGGESSTDTQYFGPGTRLTVL.

This chain joins TRBV7-9 and TRBJ1-1, with 9 bases lining up with TRBD1. The CDR3 has 15 amino acids. Trimming took 4 bases from V and 3 from J; bases not matched to a gene: 6. Germline assignment: CDR1 SEHNR and CDR2 FQNEAQ (reference sequence). The chain's CDR3 is CASSSTGGAYTEAFF. CDR3 nucleotides: TGTGCCAGCAGCTCAACAGGGGGCGCATACACTGAAGCTTTCTTT. Full variable domain (remainder filled in from reference TRBV7-9 and TRBJ1-1): DTGVSQNPRHKITKRGQNVTFRCDPISEHNRLYWYRQTLGQGPEFLTYFQNEAQLEKSRLLSDRFSAERPKGSFSTLEIQRTEQGDSAMYLCASSSTGGAYTEAFFGQGTRLTVV.

V usage is TRBV11-2 and J usage is TRBJ1-3; D might be TRBD1 (5 bases). Germline assignment: CDR1 SGHAT and CDR2 FQNNGV. The CDR3 sequence is 14 residues long. The ends were cut back, 0 bases at V and 5 bases at J, with 8 bases in the middle. CDR3 protein: CASSLDGGRNTIYF. DNA of the CDR3: TGTGCCAGCAGCTTAGACGGGGGAAGAAACACCATATATTTT.

The chain couples TRBV10-2 to TRBJ2-3; 9 bases agree with TRBD2. This CDR3 spans 15 amino acids. CDR1 and CDR2 (germline): WSHSY, SAAADI. J lost 4 bases, V lost 3 bases, and 5 bases had no gene match. The DNA for the CDR3 is TGCGCCAGCAGTGACGCGGGGGGGGTAGCAGATACGCAGTATTTT. This translates into CASSDAGGVADTQYF.

The sample holds a few counts of this clone. The V call is TRBV4-2, the J call TRBJ2-2, with no clear D. This CDR3 is 15 amino acids long. Germline V gives CDR1 LGHNA, CDR2 YNFKEQ. V lost 2 bases to trimming and J lost 2 bases, with 9 bases between them. CDR3 in amino acids: CASSQNGGNTGELFF. In nucleotides, the CDR3 is TGTGCCAGCAGCCAAAATGGCGGTAACACCGGGGAGCTGTTTTTT.